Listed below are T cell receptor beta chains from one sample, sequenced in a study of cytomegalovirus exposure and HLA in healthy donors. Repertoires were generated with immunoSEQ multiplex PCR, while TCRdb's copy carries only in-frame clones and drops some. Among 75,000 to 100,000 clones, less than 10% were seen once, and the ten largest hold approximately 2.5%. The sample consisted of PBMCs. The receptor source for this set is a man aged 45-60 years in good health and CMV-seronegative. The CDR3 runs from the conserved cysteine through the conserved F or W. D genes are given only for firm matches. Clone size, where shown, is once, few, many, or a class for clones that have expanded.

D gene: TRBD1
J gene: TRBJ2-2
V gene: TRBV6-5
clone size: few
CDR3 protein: CASSYSDRGSGELFF
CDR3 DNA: TGTGCCAGCAGTTACTCAGACAGGGGATCCGGGGAGCTGTTTTTT

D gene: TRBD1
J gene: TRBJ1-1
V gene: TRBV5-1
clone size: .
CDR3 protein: CASSRTGIMNTEAFF
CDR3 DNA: TGCGCCAGCAGTAGGACAGGGATCATGAACACTGAAGCTTTCTTT

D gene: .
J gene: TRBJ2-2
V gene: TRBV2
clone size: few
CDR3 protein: CASTGSGGELFF
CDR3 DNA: TGTGCCAGCACGGGGTCAGGCGGGGAGCTGTTTTTT

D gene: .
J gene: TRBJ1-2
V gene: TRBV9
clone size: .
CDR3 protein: CASSVAGNYGYTF
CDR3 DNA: TGTGCCAGCAGCGTAGCGGGTAACTATGGCTACACCTTC

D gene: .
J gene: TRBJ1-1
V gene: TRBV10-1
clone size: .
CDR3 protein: CASSEDRSVGTEAFF
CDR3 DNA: TGCGCCAGCAGTGAGGACAGGTCCGTTGGCACTGAAGCTTTCTTT

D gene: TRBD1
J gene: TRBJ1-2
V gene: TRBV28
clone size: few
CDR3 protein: CASGNRDRPTIDTF
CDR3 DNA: TGTGCCAGCGGAAACCGGGACAGGCCTACTATCGACACCTTC

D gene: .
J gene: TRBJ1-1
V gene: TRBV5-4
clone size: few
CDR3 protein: CATMDSPWGTEAFF
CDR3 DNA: TGTGCCACCATGGACAGTCCCTGGGGCACTGAAGCTTTCTTT

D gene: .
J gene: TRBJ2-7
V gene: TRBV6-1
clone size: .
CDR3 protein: CASSPLRSGAYEQYF
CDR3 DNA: TGTGCCAGCAGTCCACTGAGGTCCGGAGCCTACGAGCAGTACTTC

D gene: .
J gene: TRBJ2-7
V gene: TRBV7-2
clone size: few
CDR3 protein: CASGAYSYEQYF
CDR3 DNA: TGTGCCAGCGGGGCGTATTCCTACGAGCAGTACTTC

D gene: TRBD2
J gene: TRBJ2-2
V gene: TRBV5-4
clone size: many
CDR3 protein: CASSTGTITGELFF
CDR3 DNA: TGTGCCAGCAGCACCGGGACTATCACCGGGGAGCTGTTTTTT

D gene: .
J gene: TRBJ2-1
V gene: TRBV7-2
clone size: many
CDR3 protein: CASSPQPEHEQFF
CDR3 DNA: TGTGCCAGCAGCCCACAGCCAGAACATGAGCAGTTCTTC

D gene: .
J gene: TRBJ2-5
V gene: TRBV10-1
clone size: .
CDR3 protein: CASSEQGQETQYF
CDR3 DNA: TGCGCCAGCAGTGAACAGGGCCAAGAGACCCAGTACTTC

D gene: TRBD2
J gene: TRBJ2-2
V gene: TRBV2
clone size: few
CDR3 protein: CASRWEGGTGELFF
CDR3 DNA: TGTGCCAGCAGGTGGGAGGGAGGTACCGGGGAGCTGTTTTTT

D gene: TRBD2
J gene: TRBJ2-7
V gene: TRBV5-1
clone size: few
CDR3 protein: CASSPGTLREAEQYF
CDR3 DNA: TGCGCCAGCAGCCCTGGGACCCTACGGGAGGCCGAGCAGTACTTC

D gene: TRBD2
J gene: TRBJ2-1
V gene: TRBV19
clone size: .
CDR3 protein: CASKRGGDYNEQFF
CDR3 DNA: TGTGCCAGCAAGCGGGGGGGAGACTACAATGAGCAGTTCTTC

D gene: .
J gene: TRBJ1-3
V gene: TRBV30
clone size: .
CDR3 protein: CAYPDRSGNTIYF
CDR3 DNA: TGTGCCTATCCCGACAGGAGTGGAAACACCATATATTTT

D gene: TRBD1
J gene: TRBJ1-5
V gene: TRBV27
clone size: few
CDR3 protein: CASGTDVNQPQHF
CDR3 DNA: TGTGCCAGCGGGACAGACGTCAATCAGCCCCAGCATTTT

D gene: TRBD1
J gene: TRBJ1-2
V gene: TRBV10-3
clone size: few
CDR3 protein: CAIRGQDIYGYTF
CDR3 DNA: TGTGCCATCAGGGGACAGGACATCTATGGCTACACCTTC

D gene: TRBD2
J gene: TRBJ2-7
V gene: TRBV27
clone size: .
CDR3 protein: CASSLTGRGSHMVEQYF
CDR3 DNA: TGTGCCAGCAGTTTAACTGGGCGGGGGTCCCATATGGTCGAGCAGTACTTC

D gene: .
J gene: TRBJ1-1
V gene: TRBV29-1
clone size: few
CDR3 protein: CSVEWGNSNGVF
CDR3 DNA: TGCAGCGTTGAGTGGGGTAACTCGAACGGGGTCTTT

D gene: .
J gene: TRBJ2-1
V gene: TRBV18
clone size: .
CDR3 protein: CASSRQQGDNEQFF
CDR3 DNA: TGTGCCAGCTCACGGCAACAGGGAGACAATGAGCAGTTCTTC

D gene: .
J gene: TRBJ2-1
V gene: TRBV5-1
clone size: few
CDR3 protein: CASSLSQVGGSNEQFF
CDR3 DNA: TGCGCCAGCAGCCTTTCGCAGGTGGGAGGATCAAATGAGCAGTTCTTC